The 20 T cell receptor beta chains below were found in one sample sequenced in a study of T cell responses to AZD1222 COVID-19 vaccine listed by TCRdb under 2021. Sample time point, as interpreted from the label and publication: baseline before first vaccination. The receptor library was made with the immunoSEQ multiplex PCR assay. This immuneACCESS table, as held by TCRdb, lists in-frame sequences with V and J called but not all clones. Of the missing ones, under half trace to an unresolved V gene in checked studies; the others have no known cause. The sample table shows under 150,000 clones, and roughly 89% are seen once. The ten largest clones take up about 5.5% of the sample. The sequencing here drew on peripheral blood, taken on day 0 of AZD1222 vaccination. These TCRs come from an adult in good health.

The rearrangement uses TRBV30 and TRBJ1-1; 9 nucleotides agree with TRBD1. The germline V gene has CDR1 GTSNPN and CDR2 SVGIG (reference sequence). V trimming: 7 bases; J trimming: 1 base; junction bases outside the gene matches: 7. This CDR3 is built from 14 residues. In nucleotides, the CDR3 is TGTGCCTCTACAGGGACAGGGAGGAACACTGAAGCTTTCTTT. Encoded protein: CASTGTGRNTEAFF.

V and J are TRBV3-1 (or the pseudogene TRBV3-2) and TRBJ2-3; 13 nucleotides agree with TRBD2. The J segment lost 0 bases and the V segment lost 5 bases, leaving 8 bases of the junction unmatched. The germline CDR1 and CDR2 sequences are LGHDT and YNNKEL (reference sequence). The CDR3 is 18 residues long. Here the CDR3 DNA reads TGTGCCAGCAGCGCAGGGACTAGCGGGGACCCTAGCACAGATACGCAGTATTTT. It codes for CASSAGTSGDPSTDTQYF.

The J gene is TRBJ2-7, the V gene TRBV7-9, with TRBD1 matching 8 bases. Germline V gene lookup returns CDR1 SEHNR and CDR2 FQNEAQ (reference sequence). CDR3 length: 13 residues. The junction had 7 bases not matched to a gene; V was cut back by 9 bases and J by 3 bases. The CDR3: CASIPDRDYEQYF. In nucleotides, the CDR3 is TGTGCCAGTATCCCGGACAGGGACTACGAGCAGTACTTC.

The chain couples TRBV2 to TRBJ1-6, with D possibly being TRBD1 (5 bases). V lost 4 bases, J lost 9 bases, and 13 bases lay in between. CDR3 length: 14 amino acids. CDR1 is SNHLY, CDR2 FYNNEI, per germline. CDR3 DNA sequence: TGTGCCAGCAGTGGCCTGGGACGGCTTTCACCCCTCCACTTT. Its protein product is CASSGLGRLSPLHF.

Regarding this clone: Other nucleotide sequences in the sample specify the same CDR3. The V gene is TRBV6-2 or TRBV6-3, the J gene TRBJ2-7, with TRBD1 matching 8 bases. CDR1 and CDR2 (germline): MNHEY, SVGEGT. Germline trimming cut 2 bases from V and 2 bases from J; bases unmatched to any gene: 2. The CDR3 consists of 14 residues. Written as DNA, the CDR3 is TGTGCCAGCAGTTACGGACAGGGACCCTACGAGCAGTACTTC. It encodes CASSYGQGPYEQYF.

This clone was picked up a small number of times. The V and J genes are TRBV7-9 and TRBJ2-6; no definite D call. Germline lookup yields CDR1 SEHNR and CDR2 FQNEAQ (reference sequence). The CDR3 contains 17 residues. V lost 5 bases, J lost 0 bases, and 14 bases lay in between. The CDR3 nucleotides read TGTGCCAGCAGCCCCCCCCTGCGAAACTCTGGGGCCAACGTCCTGACTTTC. Translated, it gives CASSPPLRNSGANVLTF.

The V gene is TRBV2, the J gene TRBJ2-7; TRBD1 aligns across 10 bases. CDR3 length: 15 residues. CDR1 SNHLY and CDR2 FYNNEI come from the germline V gene. V lost 7 bases and J lost 4; bases outside the gene matches: 10. In nucleotides, the CDR3 is TGTGCCAGCACCATACCCTTGGGACAGGGGTACGAGCAGTACTTC. Its protein is CASTIPLGQGYEQYF.

This sequence joins TRBV28 and TRBJ1-2, with TRBD1 identical over 9 bases. This CDR3 is built from 13 residues. Germline CDR1 and CDR2: MDHEN and SYDVKM. V lost 6 bases, J lost 8 bases, and 7 bases stayed unmatched. As DNA, the CDR3 is TGTGCCAGCAGCCCCTACAGGGGGCAGGGCTACACCTTC. Protein product: CASSPYRGQGYTF.

The rearrangement uses TRBV7-9 and TRBJ2-7, with 7 bases fitting TRBD1. The CDR3 loop spans 16 amino acids. Trimming removed 0 bases from V and 0 bases from J; junction bases left unmatched: 5. Germline V gene sequence: CDR1 SEHNR, CDR2 FQNEAQ (reference sequence). CDR3 in amino acids: CASSLAQTGYSYEQYF. DNA of the CDR3: TGTGCCAGCAGCTTAGCCCAGACAGGGTACTCCTACGAGCAGTACTTC.

V usage is TRBV9 and J usage is TRBJ1-6, with D possibly matching TRBD1 (5 bases). CDR3 length: 13 amino acids. V shed 6 bases and J shed 9 bases, with 13 bases lying between them. Germline values: CDR1 SGDLS, CDR2 YYNGEE. CDR3 in amino acids: CASTAGGGSPLHF. The CDR3 DNA is TGTGCCAGCACCGCTGGGGGGGGTTCACCCCTCCACTTT.

This clone has only a few counts. The rearrangement uses TRBV28 and TRBJ1-2; no reliable D call. V dropped 10 bases and J dropped 7 bases, with 13 bases sitting between them. The CDR3 is 11 residues long. CDR1 MDHEN and CDR2 SYDVKM come from the germline V gene. As DNA, the CDR3 is TGTGCCACCCGGGGTACCCCTGGCTACACCTTC. Amino acid sequence: CATRGTPGYTF.

The rearrangement links TRBV14 to TRBJ2-1; tentative D call: TRBD1 (6 bases). V lost 4 bases, J lost 4 bases, and 14 bases lay in between. The CDR3 spans 15 residues. Germline loops: CDR1 SGHDN, CDR2 FVKESK. CDR3 protein: CASSPRGRGYNEQFF. In DNA, the CDR3 is TGTGCCAGCAGCCCCCGGGGCAGGGGATACAATGAGCAGTTCTTC. Variable domain in full (rest from reference TRBV14 and TRBJ2-1): EAGVTQFPSHSVIEKGQTVTLRCDPISGHDNLYWYRRVMGKEIKFLLHFVKESKQDESGMPNNRFLAERTGGTYSTLKVQPAELEDSGVYFCASSPRGRGYNEQFFGPGTRLTVL.

The chain has TRBV10-3 and TRBJ1-2; 7 bases fit TRBD1. After removal of 0 bases from V and 0 bases from J, the junction contained 10 bases not matched to a gene. This CDR3 spans 18 amino acids. Germline CDR1 ENHRY, CDR2 SYGVKD. CDR3 DNA sequence: TGTGCCATCAGTGAGTCGCGGAACAGGGGCAAATCTAACTATGGCTACACCTTC. It is translated as CAISESRNRGKSNYGYTF.

The chain joins TRBV28 to TRBJ1-3; the match to TRBD1 covers 10 bases. Losses at the gene ends were 2 bases for V and 7 bases for J; bases not matched to a gene: 5. CDR1 is MDHEN, CDR2 SYDVKM, per germline. The CDR3 runs to 15 residues. CDR3 nucleotides: TGTGCCAGCAGTTTAGGTGGGACAGGGGCGAACACCATATATTTT. Protein: CASSLGGTGANTIYF.

The chain uses TRBV28 and TRBJ2-7; perhaps TRBD2 as D (6 bases). The CDR3 has 13 residues. Per the germline V gene, CDR1 is MDHEN and CDR2 is SYDVKM. With 10 bases removed from V and 7 bases from J, the gap between germline ends came to 20 bases. The CDR3 is CATGGAGLREQYF. CDR3 nucleotides: TGTGCCACAGGAGGGGCCGGGCTTAGGGAGCAGTACTTC.

The V gene is TRBV6-2 or TRBV6-3, the J gene TRBJ2-5; 10 positions match TRBD2. CDR3 length: 15 residues. Per germline, CDR1 MNHEY and CDR2 SVGEGT. V shed 5 bases and J 4 bases; nucleotides not matched to a gene: 7. The CDR3 DNA is TGTGCCAGCAGTACCGGGACTAGCGCAATAGAGACCCAGTACTTC. Translating gives CASSTGTSAIETQYF.

V is TRBV2 and J is TRBJ2-2, with D unresolved. Germline V lookup: CDR1 SNHLY, CDR2 FYNNEI. The CDR3 covers 14 residues. V was shortened by 2 bases and J by 7 bases, with 11 bases between the two germline ends. The CDR3 DNA is TGTGCCAGCAGTGAATGGCAGTCTGTCGGGGAGCTGTTTTTT. It specifies CASSEWQSVGELFF.

This clone was picked up a small number of times. The chain uses TRBV6-5 and TRBJ2-3, with D possibly called TRBD1 or TRBD2 (5 bases each). The CDR3 has 15 amino acids. The germline gives CDR1 MNHEY, CDR2 SVGAGI. V dropped 2 bases and J dropped 3 bases, with 12 bases sitting between them. The CDR3 DNA is TGTGCCAGCAGTTACCGGGTAGAGGGGACAGATACGCAGTATTTT. It yields the protein CASSYRVEGTDTQYF.

The V and J genes are TRBV6-2 or TRBV6-3 and TRBJ2-1, with a possible D match to TRBD2 (6 bases). CDR1 is MNHEY, CDR2 SVGEGT, per germline. Trimming stripped 5 bases from V and 3 bases from J, with 11 bases between. The CDR3 spans 14 residues. In DNA form, the CDR3 reads TGTGCCAGCAGTCGGGAGCGTGGCTACAATGAGCAGTTCTTC. The encoded protein is CASSRERGYNEQFF.

The genes are TRBV19 and TRBJ1-2, with a tentative D call TRBD1 (5 bases). The CDR3 has 12 amino acids. Trimming cost V 5 bases and J 4 bases, with 8 bases left between them. Germline V gene lookup returns CDR1 LNHDA and CDR2 SQIVND (reference sequence). The CDR3 region has the DNA TGTGCCAGTAGTGTGGACATCTATGGCTACACCTTC. It encodes CASSVDIYGYTF.